Listed here are 20 T cell receptor beta chains from one sample, sequenced in a study of glioma-infiltrating T cells after dendritic cell vaccination. Sequencing used immunoSEQ multiplex PCR; TCRdb keeps in-frame clones, though not all of them. The table lists more than 30,000 clones, 90% to 95% of them singletons. This specimen was blood, taken before dendritic cell vaccination. All receptors come from a human donor with glioblastoma.

Remarks on this clone: Within the sample, other DNA sequences also encode this same CDR3. The V and J genes are TRBV7-6 and TRBJ1-6; 9 nucleotides align to TRBD1. There are 14 residues in the CDR3. Germline loops: CDR1 SGHVS, CDR2 FNYEAQ. V shed 5 bases and J 6 bases; nucleotides not matched to a gene: 2. The CDR3 reads CASSQDRGNSPLHF. The DNA for the CDR3 is TGTGCCAGCAGCCAGGACAGGGGTAATTCACCCCTCCACTTT.

The chain links TRBV29-1 to TRBJ2-7, with 7 positions matching TRBD2. There are 12 residues in the CDR3. Trimming at V came to 3 bases and at J to 3 bases, leaving 2 bases not matched to a gene. Germline CDR1 and CDR2: SQVTM and ANQGSEA. Here the CDR3 reads CSVDTGGYEQYF. The CDR3 region has the DNA TGCAGCGTTGATACGGGGGGCTACGAGCAGTACTTC.

The chain joins TRBV7-8 to TRBJ1-1; 9 bases are a match to TRBD1. The trim removed 4 bases at V and 8 bases at J, leaving 20 bases unmatched. The CDR3 consists of 18 residues. Germline values: CDR1 SGHVS, CDR2 FQNEAQ. The CDR3 DNA reads TGTGCCAGCAGCTGGGGACAGGGAGTTATCCAAATCCGCCGAGAAGCTTTCTTT. This sequence encodes CASSWGQGVIQIRREAFF.

The rearrangement joins TRBV5-1 to TRBJ2-5; D might be TRBD2 (7 bases). Trimming shortened V by 1 base and J by 5 bases, and 15 bases separated the two germline ends. The length of the CDR3 is 15 residues. Germline CDR1 reads SGHRS; CDR2 reads YFSETQ. This CDR3 is CASSLWRGRGETQYF. The DNA of the CDR3 is TGCGCCAGCAGCTTGTGGCGGGGGCGCGGGGAGACCCAGTACTTC. Drawing the rest from reference TRBV5-1 and TRBJ2-5, the complete variable domain is KAGVTQTPRYLIKTRGQQVTLSCSPISGHRSVSWYQQTPGQGLQFLFEYFSETQRNKGNFPGRFSGRQFSNSRSEMNVSTLELGDSALYLCASSLWRGRGETQYFGPGTRLLVL.

The chain uses TRBV10-3 and TRBJ1-1; no clear D gene. The germline CDR1 and CDR2 sequences are ENHRY and SYGVKD. Trimming stripped 2 bases from V and 0 bases from J, with 7 bases between. This CDR3 contains 14 residues. CDR3 in DNA: TGTGCCATCAGTGAGACCGACATGAACACTGAAGCTTTCTTT. Protein sequence: CAISETDMNTEAFF.

The CDR3 nucleotides read TGTGCCAGCAGCTTAGATTCCAAAATAGCGGGGGGTTCAAACATTCAGTACTTC. This gives the protein CASSLDSKIAGGSNIQYF. This sequence joins TRBV7-2 and TRBJ2-4; TRBD2 matches 10 bases. Trimming took 1 base from V and 6 from J; bases not matched to a gene: 12. The germline V gene has CDR1 SGHTA and CDR2 FQGNSA. The CDR3 runs to 18 residues. Filled out from reference TRBV7-2 and TRBJ2-4, the complete variable domain reads GAGVSQSPSNKVTEKGKDVELRCDPISGHTALYWYRQSLGQGLEFLIYFQGNSAPDKSGLPSDRFSAERTGGSVSTLTIQRTQQEDSAVYLCASSLDSKIAGGSNIQYFGAGTRLSVL.

This chain links TRBV19 with TRBJ2-4; 7 nucleotides match TRBD1. Trimming at V came to 5 bases and at J to 6 bases, leaving 7 bases not matched to a gene. CDR3 size: 14 residues. Looked up from germline, CDR1 is LNHDA and CDR2 is SQIVND (reference sequence). The CDR3 here is CASSSRGSANIQYF. The CDR3 nucleotides read TGTGCCAGTAGTTCCAGGGGGTCCGCAAACATTCAGTACTTC. The whole variable domain, remainder taken from reference TRBV19 and TRBJ2-4, is DGGITQSPKYLFRKEGQNVTLSCEQNLNHDAMYWYRQDPGQGLRLIYYSQIVNDFQKGDIAEGYSVSREKKESFPLTVTSAQKNPTAFYLCASSSRGSANIQYFGAGTRLSVL.

The V call is TRBV5-4, the J call TRBJ2-7; 7 bases are shared with TRBD1. Germline assignment: CDR1 SGHNT and CDR2 YYREEE (reference sequence). There are 16 residues in the CDR3. V shed 4 bases and J 3 bases; nucleotides not matched to a gene: 13. The CDR3 nucleotides read TGTGCCAGCAGCCTGGACCCGGGACAGATTCTCTACGAGCAGTACTTC. Its protein is CASSLDPGQILYEQYF.

This clone is a singleton in its sample. The chain links TRBV5-1 to TRBJ2-7, with D tentatively TRBD2 (6 bases). CDR3 length: 16 amino acids. Germline-derived CDR1 and CDR2 are SGHRS and YFSETQ. V was clipped by 0 bases and J by 2 bases, with 15 bases between them. CDR3 region: CASSLVGTGVPYEQYF. For the CDR3, the DNA is TGCGCCAGCAGCTTGGTTGGGACGGGAGTACCCTACGAGCAGTACTTC.

The chain uses TRBV6-5 and TRBJ2-7; D is perhaps TRBD1 (5 bases). Trimming stripped 5 bases from V and 3 bases from J, with 11 bases between. The CDR3 has 13 amino acids. The germline CDR1 and CDR2 sequences are MNHEY and SVGAGI. The CDR3 DNA sequence: TGTGCCAGCAGTATGCGTGACAGCTACGAGCAGTACTTC. Amino acids: CASSMRDSYEQYF.

This chain links TRBV4-2 with TRBJ2-5; 15 bases fit TRBD2. V was pared by 3 bases and J by 5 bases, with 10 bases of the junction left unmatched. Germline V gene sequence: CDR1 LGHNA, CDR2 YNFKEQ. CDR3 length: 18 amino acids. The CDR3 DNA reads TGTGCCAGCAGCCAGCGAGGACTAGCGGGGGGGCCTGGGGAGACCCAGTACTTC. Its protein is CASSQRGLAGGPGETQYF.

The chain carries TRBV7-2 and TRBJ1-6; the match to TRBD1 covers 7 bases. This CDR3 has 16 residues. Germline V CDR1 and CDR2: SGHTA, FQGNSA. Trimming took 3 bases from V and 6 from J; bases not matched to a gene: 8. CDR3 nucleotides: TGTGCCAGCAGCTTCATCGGGACAGTCCTTAATTCACCCCTCCACTTT. Translated: CASSFIGTVLNSPLHF.

CDR3 in amino acids: CASSADREDYTF. The DNA of the CDR3 is TGTGCCAGCAGTGCAGACAGGGAGGACTACACCTTC. The chain couples TRBV2 to TRBJ1-2; the match to TRBD1 covers 7 bases. V lost 4 bases, J lost 10 bases, and 6 bases stayed unmatched. The CDR3 is made up of 12 amino acids. The germline V gene encodes CDR1 SNHLY and CDR2 FYNNEI. The complete variable domain, with remaining parts taken from reference TRBV2 and TRBJ1-2, reads EPEVTQTPSHQVTQMGQEVILRCVPISNHLYFYWYRQILGQKVEFLVSFYNNEISEKSEIFDDQFSVERPDGSNFTLKIRSTKLEDSAMYFCASSADREDYTFGSGTRLTVV.

The rearrangement joins TRBV10-1 to TRBJ2-7; D possibly corresponds to TRBD1 (5 bases). With 2 bases removed from V and 5 bases from J, the gap between germline ends came to 13 bases. Germline V gene sequence: CDR1 WNHNN, CDR2 SYGVQD (reference sequence). The CDR3 runs 14 residues. CDR3 coding DNA: TGCGCCAGCAGTGAGAACCAGGGTCCCAACGAGCAGTACTTC. Protein: CASSENQGPNEQYF.

The V gene is TRBV7-2, the J gene TRBJ2-2; D may be TRBD2 (5 bases). Germline CDR1 is SGHTA and CDR2 is FQGNSA. Trimming shortened V by 5 bases and J by 7 bases, and 11 bases separated the two germline ends. The CDR3 runs 13 residues. The CDR3 DNA reads as TGTGCCAGCAGCCCCCTCCGGGACGGGGAGCTGTTTTTT. Translated: CASSPLRDGELFF. The full variable domain, rest sourced from reference TRBV7-2 and TRBJ2-2, is GAGVSQSPSNKVTEKGKDVELRCDPISGHTALYWYRQSLGQGLEFLIYFQGNSAPDKSGLPSDRFSAERTGGSVSTLTIQRTQQEDSAVYLCASSPLRDGELFFGEGSRLTVL.

V is TRBV19 and J is TRBJ1-5, with 8 bases identical to TRBD1. V shed 5 bases and J 6 bases; nucleotides not matched to a gene: 6. The germline V gene encodes CDR1 LNHDA and CDR2 SQIVND (reference sequence). The CDR3 covers 14 residues. In nucleotides, the CDR3 is TGTGCCAGTAGTTCCATGGACAGGGCTCAGCCCCAGCATTTT. Protein: CASSSMDRAQPQHF.

DNA for the CDR3: TGTGCCAGCAGTGGACAGGGAGGAGGCTACACCTTC. Encoded protein: CASSGQGGGYTF. The V and J genes are TRBV6-1 and TRBJ1-2; 7 bases line up with TRBD1. Germline-derived CDR1 and CDR2 are MNHNS and SASEGT. The V gene end was trimmed by 4 bases and the J gene end by 8 bases; junction bases not matched to a gene: 4. This CDR3 is built from 12 residues.

This rearrangement joins TRBV5-4 to TRBJ2-7; a weak D match, TRBD2 (7 bases). Germline CDR1 SGHNT, CDR2 YYREEE (reference sequence). The germline V and J ends were trimmed by 7 bases and 0 bases, with 17 bases remaining between them. The CDR3 loop spans 15 amino acids. The CDR3 DNA sequence: TGTGCCAGCGGTTCGGGGGGCACGAGCTCCTACGAGCAGTACTTC. Translation: CASGSGGTSSYEQYF.

The chain recombines TRBV10-2 with TRBJ1-1; D gene unclear. From germline, CDR1 is WSHSY and CDR2 SAAADI. CDR3 length: 14 amino acids. Trimming cost V 3 bases and J 3 bases, with 11 bases left between them. The CDR3 here is CASSDRVRDTEAFF. CDR3 DNA: TGCGCCAGCAGTGACCGGGTCCGGGACACTGAAGCTTTCTTT.

V is TRBV5-4 and J is TRBJ2-4; a weak D match, TRBD2 (6 bases). Between the trimmed V and J ends, which lost 4 bases and 1 base, there was a span of 9 bases. This CDR3 has 14 residues. Germline V CDR1 and CDR2: SGHNT, YYREEE (reference sequence). The CDR3 loop is CASSPAGAKNIQYF. The CDR3 nucleotides are TGTGCCAGCAGCCCCGCGGGGGCCAAAAACATTCAGTACTTC.